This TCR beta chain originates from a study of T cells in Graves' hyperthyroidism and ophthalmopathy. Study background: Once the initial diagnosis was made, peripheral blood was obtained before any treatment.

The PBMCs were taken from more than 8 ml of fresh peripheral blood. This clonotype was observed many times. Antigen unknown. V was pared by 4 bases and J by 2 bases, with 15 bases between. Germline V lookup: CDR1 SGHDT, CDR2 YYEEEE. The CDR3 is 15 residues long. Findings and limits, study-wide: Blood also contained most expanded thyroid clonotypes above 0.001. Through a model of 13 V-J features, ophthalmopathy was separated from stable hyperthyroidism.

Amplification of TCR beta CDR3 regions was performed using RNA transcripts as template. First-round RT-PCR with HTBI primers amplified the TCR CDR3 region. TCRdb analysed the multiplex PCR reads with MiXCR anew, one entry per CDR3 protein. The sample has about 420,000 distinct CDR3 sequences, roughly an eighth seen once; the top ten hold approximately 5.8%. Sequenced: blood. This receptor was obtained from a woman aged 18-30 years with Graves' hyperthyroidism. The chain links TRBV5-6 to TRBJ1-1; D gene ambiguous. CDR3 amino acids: CASSPLLVGNTEAFF. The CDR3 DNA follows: TGTGCCAGCAGCCCACTCTTGGTTGGTAACACTGAAGCTTTCTTT. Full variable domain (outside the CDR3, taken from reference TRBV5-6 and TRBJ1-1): DAGVTQSPTHLIKTRGQQVTLRCSPKSGHDTVSWYQQALGQGPQFIFQYYEEEERQRGNFPDRFSGHQFPNYSSELNVNALLLGDSALYLCASSPLLVGNTEAFFGQGTRLTVV.